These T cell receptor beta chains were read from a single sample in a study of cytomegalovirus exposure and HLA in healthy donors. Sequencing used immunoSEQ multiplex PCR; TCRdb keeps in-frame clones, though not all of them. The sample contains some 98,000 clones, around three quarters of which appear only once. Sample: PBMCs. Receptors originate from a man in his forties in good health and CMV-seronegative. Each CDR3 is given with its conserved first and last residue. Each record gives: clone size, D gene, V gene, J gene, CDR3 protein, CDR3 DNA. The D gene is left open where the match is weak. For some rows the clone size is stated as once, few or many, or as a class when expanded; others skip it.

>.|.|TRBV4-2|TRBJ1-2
CASSQELGLKNYGYTF
TGTGCCAGCAGCCAAGAGTTGGGCCTGAAGAACTATGGCTACACCTTC
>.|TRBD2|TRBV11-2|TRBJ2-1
CASRGGLAGGLGNEQFF
TGTGCCAGCAGAGGAGGACTAGCGGGGGGGCTAGGCAATGAGCAGTTCTTC
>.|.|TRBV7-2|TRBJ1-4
CASSLARQELFF
TGTGCCAGCAGCTTAGCGCGACAGGAACTGTTTTTT
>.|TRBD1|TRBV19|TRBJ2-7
CASTPTGGIYEQYF
TGTGCCAGTACCCCGACAGGGGGCATCTACGAGCAGTACTTC
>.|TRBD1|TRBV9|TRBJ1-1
CASSGAATGTGAEAFF
TGTGCCAGCAGCGGAGCCGCAACCGGGACAGGGGCTGAAGCTTTCTTT
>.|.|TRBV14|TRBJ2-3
CASSQNPTDTQYF
TGTGCCAGCAGCCAAAATCCGACAGATACGCAGTATTTT
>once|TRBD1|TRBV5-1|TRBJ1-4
CASSDRTGDGKLLFF
TGCGCCAGCAGCGATCGGACAGGGGATGGGAAACTACTGTTTTTT
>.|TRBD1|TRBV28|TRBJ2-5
CASSFKQGDQETQYF
TGTGCCAGCAGTTTCAAACAGGGGGACCAAGAGACCCAGTACTTC
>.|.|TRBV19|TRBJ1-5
CASRRGRVGNNQPQHF
TGTGCCAGTAGAAGGGGCAGGGTGGGAAACAATCAGCCCCAGCATTTT
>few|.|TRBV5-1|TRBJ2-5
CASSRSAAVQETQYF
TGCGCCAGCAGCCGGTCAGCAGCGGTCCAAGAGACCCAGTACTTC
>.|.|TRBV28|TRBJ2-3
CASSFPADTQYF
TGTGCCAGCAGTTTTCCGGCAGATACGCAGTATTTT
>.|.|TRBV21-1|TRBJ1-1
CASSKIPSRNTEAFF
TGTGCCAGCAGCAAAATCCCTAGCCGCAACACTGAAGCTTTCTTT
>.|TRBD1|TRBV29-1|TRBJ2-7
CSVRDSRVYEQYF
TGCAGCGTCCGGGACAGTCGGGTCTACGAGCAGTACTTC
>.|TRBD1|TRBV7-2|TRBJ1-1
CASSSGGGVNTEAFF
TGTGCCAGCAGCTCAGGGGGCGGGGTGAACACTGAAGCTTTCTTT
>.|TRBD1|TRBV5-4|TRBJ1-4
CASSSGQDEKLFF
TGTGCCAGCAGCTCGGGACAGGATGAAAAACTGTTTTTT
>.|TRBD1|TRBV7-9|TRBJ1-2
CSSSLDVDRLDYGYTF
TGTTCCAGCAGCTTAGATGTGGACAGGCTCGACTATGGCTACACCTTC
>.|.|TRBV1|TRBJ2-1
CTSSQDLLCGTYNEQFF
TGCACCAGCAGCCAAGATCTCCTCTGCGGGACCTACAATGAGCAGTTCTTC
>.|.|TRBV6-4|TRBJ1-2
CASSDYRLRGRSNYGYTF
TGTGCCAGCAGTGACTATAGGTTAAGAGGGAGATCTAACTATGGCTACACCTTC